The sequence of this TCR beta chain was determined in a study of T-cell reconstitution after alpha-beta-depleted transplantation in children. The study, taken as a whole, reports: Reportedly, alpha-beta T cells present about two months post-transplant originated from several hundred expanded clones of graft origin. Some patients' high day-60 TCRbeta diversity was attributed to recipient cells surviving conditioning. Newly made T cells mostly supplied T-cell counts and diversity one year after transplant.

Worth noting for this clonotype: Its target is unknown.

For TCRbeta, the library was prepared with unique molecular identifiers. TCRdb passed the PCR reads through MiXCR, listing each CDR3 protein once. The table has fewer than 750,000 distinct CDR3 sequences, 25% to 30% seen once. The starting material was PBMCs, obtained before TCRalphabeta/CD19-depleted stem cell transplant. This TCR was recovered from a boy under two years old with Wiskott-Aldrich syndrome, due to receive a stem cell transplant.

The CDR3 nucleotides read TGTGCCACCAGCAGAGATTTCCAAACAGGGTTCTCTGGAAACACCATATATTTT. This encodes CATSRDFQTGFSGNTIYF. The V gene is TRBV15, the J gene TRBJ1-3; TRBD1 is a possible D gene (6 bases). The CDR3 is 18 amino acids. Between the trimmed V and J ends, which lost 0 bases and 0 bases, there was a span of 15 bases. Germline CDR1 LNHNV, CDR2 YYDKDF (reference sequence).